These 14 T cell receptor beta chains came from one sample sequenced in a study of beta chain features in type 1 diabetes. The isolated RNA, all of it, was reverse transcribed, so expressed TCRB transcripts were what got sequenced. Here immunoSEQ multiplex PCR was the method, and the copy in TCRdb shows in-frame clones only, minus some. The repertoire holds around 99,000 clones, with 40% as singletons. Sequencing input: stem cell memory CD4+ T cells from blood. These receptors were obtained from a woman between 18 and 29 years old in good health.

This chain joins TRBV19 and TRBJ2-5; 8 bases line up with TRBD1. This CDR3 region has 15 residues. Germline CDR1 is LNHDA and CDR2 is SQIVND (reference sequence). J was trimmed by 3 bases and V by 3 bases; bases with no gene match: 6. In DNA form, the CDR3 reads TGTGCCAGTAGTATTCGGACAGGGTCGAAAGAGACCCAGTACTTC. It specifies CASSIRTGSKETQYF.

This clone was detected a few times. The rearrangement uses TRBV7-8 and TRBJ2-1, with D possibly matching TRBD2 (6 bases). This CDR3 spans 13 amino acids. Germline loops: CDR1 SGHVS, CDR2 FQNEAQ. V lost 6 bases and J 4 bases, leaving 10 bases between the germline ends. The CDR3, as DNA: TGTGCCAGCAGGGAGGGCCGATACAATGAGCAGTTCTTC. It codes for CASREGRYNEQFF.

There are a few counts of this clone. This CDR3 reads CAWRLNHPQLFF. CDR3 DNA: TGTGCCTGGAGGCTAAATCACCCGCAACTGTTTTTT. The chain joins TRBV30 to TRBJ1-4; D uncertain. Trimming removed 3 bases at V and 12 bases at J, with 14 bases between. The CDR3 extends over 12 amino acids. The V gene's germline CDR1 is GTSNPN and CDR2 SVGIG (reference sequence).

With regard to this clone: The sample has other DNA sequences that encode this CDR3 too. The rearrangement links TRBV30 to TRBJ1-1, with D hard to call. The V and J ends lost 4 bases and 0 bases respectively, with 3 bases between them. Germline V lookup: CDR1 GTSNPN, CDR2 SVGIG (reference sequence). The CDR3 has 11 residues. The CDR3 loop is CAWTLNTEAFF. For the CDR3, the DNA is TGTGCCTGGACCTTGAACACTGAAGCTTTCTTT.

This clone came up a few times. The chain combines TRBV15 with TRBJ2-4; 9 positions match TRBD1. This CDR3 contains 16 residues. Looked up from germline, CDR1 is LNHNV and CDR2 is YYDKDF (reference sequence). V was clipped by 1 base and J by 8 bases; unmatched bases: 9. This chain's CDR3 is CATSRGGTGLRYIQYF. In DNA form, the CDR3 reads TGTGCCACCAGCAGAGGAGGGACAGGGCTGAGGTACATTCAGTACTTC.

V usage is TRBV28 and J usage is TRBJ2-7; D unresolved. V was pared by 6 bases and J by 6 bases, with 6 bases between. CDR1 MDHEN and CDR2 SYDVKM come from the germline V gene. The CDR3 is 10 residues long. The CDR3 loop is CASRRGEQYF. CDR3 nucleotides: TGTGCCAGCAGACGAGGCGAGCAGTACTTC.

V usage is TRBV6-6 and J usage is TRBJ2-7, with a weak D call TRBD2 (5 bases). Germline CDR1 MNHNY, CDR2 SVGAGI (reference sequence). The germline V and J ends were trimmed by 8 bases and 1 base, with 9 bases remaining between them. The CDR3 contains 12 residues. The CDR3 nucleotides are TGTGCCAGCCGGGGATTATCCTACGAGCAGTACTTC. Translating gives CASRGLSYEQYF.

The CDR3 protein is CASSYYRANYGYTF. CDR3 sequence (DNA): TGTGCCAGCAGTTACTATAGAGCTAACTATGGCTACACCTTC. The V call is TRBV6-5, the J call TRBJ1-2; D not resolved. V was trimmed by 1 base and J by 0 bases, leaving 6 bases between them. The CDR3 consists of 14 residues. Germline values: CDR1 MNHEY, CDR2 SVGAGI.

This clone was counted only a few times. The chain links TRBV30 to TRBJ2-1, with TRBD1 matching 10 bases. The CDR3 consists of 19 residues. After removal of 1 base from V and 0 bases from J, the junction contained 12 bases not matched to a gene. Germline lookup yields CDR1 GTSNPN and CDR2 SVGIG (reference sequence). The CDR3 DNA reads TGTGCCTGGAGTGGAGACAGGGGGCGCCAGTACGGCTCCTACAATGAGCAGTTCTTC. Protein sequence: CAWSGDRGRQYGSYNEQFF.

This clone was found a few times. The chain combines TRBV7-9 with TRBJ2-1; TRBD2 agrees at 8 bases. CDR3 length equals 15 residues. The germline V gene encodes CDR1 SEHNR and CDR2 FQNEAQ (reference sequence). J gave up 6 bases and V 5 bases, and 9 bases lay outside the gene matches. Here the CDR3 reads CASSKQAGVVNEQFF. The CDR3 DNA is TGTGCCAGCAGCAAGCAAGCGGGAGTGGTCAATGAGCAGTTCTTC.

The genes are TRBV11-2 and TRBJ2-5; the match to TRBD1 covers 9 bases. Per germline, CDR1 SGHAT and CDR2 FQNNGV. The CDR3 length is 13 residues. V lost 4 bases to trimming and J lost 4 bases; unmatched junction nucleotides: 1. The CDR3 here is CASSSQGAETQYF. For the CDR3, the DNA is TGTGCCAGCAGCTCACAGGGGGCAGAGACCCAGTACTTC.

The genes are TRBV28 and TRBJ2-7; the D gene is possibly TRBD1 (5 bases). Trimming removed 7 bases from V and 5 bases from J, with 21 bases in between. This CDR3 spans 15 amino acids. Germline V CDR1 and CDR2: MDHEN, SYDVKM. DNA for the CDR3: TGTGCCAGCATTCCTTCGACAGCCGGAGCCCACGAGCAGTACTTC. The encoded protein is CASIPSTAGAHEQYF. Based on the CDR3 plus reference TRBV28 and TRBJ2-7, the full variable domain is DVKVTQSSRYLVKRTGEKVFLECVQDMDHENMFWYRQDPGLGLRLIYFSYDVKMKEKGDIPEGYSVSREKKERFSLILESASTNQTSMYLCASIPSTAGAHEQYFGPGTRLTVT.

The chain uses TRBV4-1 and TRBJ2-7; 8 bases align to TRBD1. CDR1 MGHRA and CDR2 YSYEKL come from the germline V gene. V shed 4 bases, J shed 7 bases, and the junction held 12 bases outside the gene matches. CDR3 length equals 15 residues. This chain's CDR3 is CASSPKGQGAKEQYF. The CDR3 DNA reads as TGCGCCAGCAGCCCAAAAGGGCAGGGGGCTAAAGAGCAGTACTTC.

The V and J genes are TRBV18 and TRBJ1-1, with D tentatively TRBD1 (6 bases). The germline V gene has CDR1 KGHSH and CDR2 LQKENI. The CDR3 has 14 residues. V lost 5 bases, J lost 1 base, and 11 bases lay in between. CDR3 nucleotide sequence: TGTGCCAGCTCATTCCGGGACAAGAACACTGAAGCTTTCTTT. It encodes CASSFRDKNTEAFF.